This T cell receptor (beta chain) was profiled in a study of blood T cells in healthy people across ages. Sample-barcoded 5' priming and a J-beta primer mix drove a second PCR of roughly 7 to 11 cycles. TCRdb called the 5' RACE reads again in MiXCR, with one record for every CDR3 protein. The sample has 750,000 to 950,000 distinct CDR3 sequences, 25% to 35% seen once. This clonotype was counted at least ten times. The CDR3 loop spans 13 amino acids. Germline V gene sequence: CDR1 DFQATT, CDR2 SNEGSKA (reference sequence). V gave up 5 bases and J gave up 1 base, with 12 bases separating them. These records were also assigned to another study, of T cells of mothers and their children.

The sample consisted of blood. This sequence was found in a woman aged 40-49 years in good health. The chain links TRBV20-1 to TRBJ2-7; D remains ambiguous. The CDR3 region has the DNA TGCAGTGCTGACCGAAAACTTTCCTACGAGCAGTACTTC. Protein product: CSADRKLSYEQYF.